Sequencing of this TCR beta chain was carried out in a study of T-cell reconstitution after alpha-beta-depleted transplantation in children. Unique molecular identifiers were incorporated into the prepared TCRbeta library. From the PCR reads, TCRdb called clonotypes with MiXCR, one entry per CDR3 protein. The table includes 360,000 or so distinct CDR3 sequences, roughly 21% detected once. As to this clonotype: No conserved phenylalanine or tryptophan is present at the end of the CDR3, so a read error is the likely explanation.

The sequence was collected from a human donor who donated a stem cell graft to a child with acute myeloid leukemia. The specimen comprised PBMCs from the stem cell graft donor, sampled from the stem cell graft.

CDR3 bases: TGTGCCAGCAGCCCCACTAGCGGGAGCAGAGATACGCAGTATCTT. This codes for CASSPTSGSRDTQYL. The J gene is TRBJ2-3, the V gene TRBV12-3 or TRBV12-4; TRBD2 aligns across 11 bases. This CDR3 region has 15 residues.